The next 2 T cell receptor beta chains were all read from a single sample in a study of blood T cell repertoires in COVID-19. The repertoire was sequenced with immunoSEQ multiplex PCR; TCRdb's copy has only in-frame clones and lacks some. Of 250,000 to 350,000 clones listed, approximately 84% are singletons. Specimen: peripheral blood. These receptors all come from a human donor with COVID-19, enrolled during active disease. The donor label of this sample is uncertain.

This chain links TRBV28 with TRBJ2-3; 9 bases line up with TRBD2. The V gene's germline CDR1 is MDHEN and CDR2 SYDVKM. The V segment lost 3 bases and the J segment 3 bases; nucleotides outside the gene matches: 4. The CDR3 spans 15 residues. The DNA of the CDR3 is TGTGCCAGCAGTTTGTCCCTAGCGGGGACAGATACGCAGTATTTT. This sequence encodes CASSLSLAGTDTQYF.

The chain is built from TRBV18 and TRBJ2-1; the D gene is possibly TRBD2 (5 bases). With 2 bases removed from V and 8 bases from J, the gap between germline ends came to 16 bases. Germline V CDR1 and CDR2: KGHSH, LQKENI. The CDR3 extends over 15 amino acids. This chain's CDR3 is CASSPGVPRGDEQFF. As DNA, the CDR3 is TGTGCCAGCTCACCAGGGGTCCCCCGGGGTGATGAGCAGTTCTTC.